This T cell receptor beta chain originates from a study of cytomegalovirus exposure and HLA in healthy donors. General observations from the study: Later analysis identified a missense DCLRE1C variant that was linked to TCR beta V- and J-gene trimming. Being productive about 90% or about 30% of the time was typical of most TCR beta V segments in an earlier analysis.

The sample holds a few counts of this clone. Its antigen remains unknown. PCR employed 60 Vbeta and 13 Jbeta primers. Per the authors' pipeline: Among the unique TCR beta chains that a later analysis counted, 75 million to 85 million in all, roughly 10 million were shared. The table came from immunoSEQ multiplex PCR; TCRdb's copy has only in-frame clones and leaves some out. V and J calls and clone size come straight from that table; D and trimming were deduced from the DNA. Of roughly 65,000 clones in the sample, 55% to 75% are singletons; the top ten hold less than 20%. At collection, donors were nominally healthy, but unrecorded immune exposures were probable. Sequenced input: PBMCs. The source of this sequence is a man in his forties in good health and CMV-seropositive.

The CDR3 DNA follows: TGCAGCGTTGAGACTCCGGGACTAGTATTCGATGAGCAGTTCTTC. Protein product: CSVETPGLVFDEQFF. The chain carries TRBV29-1 and TRBJ2-1, with 8 bases aligning to TRBD2. The J segment lost 8 bases and the V segment lost 3 bases, leaving 12 bases of the junction unmatched. CDR3 length: 15 residues. Per the germline V gene, CDR1 is SQVTM and CDR2 is ANQGSEA.